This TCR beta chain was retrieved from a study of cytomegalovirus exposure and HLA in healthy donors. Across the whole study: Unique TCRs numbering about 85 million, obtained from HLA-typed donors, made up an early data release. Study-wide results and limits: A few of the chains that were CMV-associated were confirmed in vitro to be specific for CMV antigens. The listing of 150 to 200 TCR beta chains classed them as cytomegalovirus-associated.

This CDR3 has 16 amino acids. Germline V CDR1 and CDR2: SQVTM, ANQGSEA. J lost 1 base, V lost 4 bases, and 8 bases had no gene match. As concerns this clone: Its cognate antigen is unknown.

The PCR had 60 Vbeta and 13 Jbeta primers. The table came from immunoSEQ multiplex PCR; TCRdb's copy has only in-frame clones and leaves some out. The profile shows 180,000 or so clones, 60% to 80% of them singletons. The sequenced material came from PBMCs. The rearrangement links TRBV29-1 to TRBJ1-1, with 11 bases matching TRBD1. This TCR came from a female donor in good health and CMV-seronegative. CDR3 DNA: TGCAGCGTTGGCGGGGGGACAGGGGGTTGGAACACTGAAGCTTTCTTT. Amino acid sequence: CSVGGGTGGWNTEAFF. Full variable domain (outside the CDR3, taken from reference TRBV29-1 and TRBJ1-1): SAVISQKPSRDICQRGTSLTIQCQVDSQVTMMFWYRQQPGQSLTLIATANQGSEATYESGFVIDKFPISRPNLTFSTLTVSNMSPEDSSIYLCSVGGGTGGWNTEAFFGQGTRLTVV.